A selection of T cell receptor beta chains follows, all from one sample in a study of molecular identifiers for immune sequencing clone quantification. TCRdb fed the PCR reads into MiXCR, producing one record per CDR3 protein. The sample holds approximately 590,000 distinct CDR3 sequences; about 25% are singletons and the top ten take 0.75% to 0.8%. The specimen sequenced was naive CD8+ T cells from blood, with Jurkat cell RNA spiked in. The receptor source for this set is a human donor in good health. Some libraries in this study had Jurkat cell RNA spiked in. Each CDR3 is given with its conserved first and last residue. The order of the fields is CDR3 length, J gene, V gene, clone size, CDR3 protein. Size is omitted from some rows. Given values are once, few, many or a class for expanded clones.

length: 16; J: TRBJ2-7; V: TRBV4-3; size: NA; CDR3: CASSQDVGPGPYEQYF
length: 15; J: TRBJ2-7; V: TRBV4-3; size: many; CDR3: CASSQTHGQGRGQYF
length: 18; J: TRBJ2-7; V: TRBV4-2; size: many; CDR3: CASSQTLNSGRTSYEQYF
length: 15; J: TRBJ2-5; V: TRBV12-3/TRBV12-4; size: many; CDR3: CASTSPVAAEETQYF
length: 14; J: TRBJ2-7; V: TRBV30; size: many; CDR3: CAWSVSSGSYEQYF
length: 16; J: TRBJ2-7; V: TRBV4-1; size: many; CDR3: CASSQVTAGVPYEQYF
length: 16; J: TRBJ2-2; V: TRBV4-3; size: few; CDR3: CASSHARVAGDGELFF
length: 15; J: TRBJ2-5; V: TRBV7-9; size: many; CDR3: CASSPPGLHQETQYF
length: 14; J: TRBJ2-5; V: TRBV12-3/TRBV12-4; size: NA; CDR3: CASSSGLNPETQYF
length: 17; J: TRBJ2-7; V: TRBV7-9; size: many; CDR3: CASSPYDWGGVGGEQYF
length: 16; J: TRBJ2-3; V: TRBV10-3; size: once; CDR3: CAISEGLAGAGGTQYF
length: 14; J: TRBJ1-1; V: TRBV19; size: few; CDR3: CASTYGTLNTEAFF
length: 15; J: TRBJ1-2; V: TRBV10-3; size: few; CDR3: CAISEGQGAFNGYTF
length: 13; J: TRBJ2-2; V: TRBV10-1; size: few; CDR3: CASGKNDPGELFF